The rows below give T cell receptor beta chains drawn from one sample of a study of T cells in narcolepsy. The assay was immunoSEQ multiplex PCR, and TCRdb's table has in-frame clones only and misses some. The sample shows 20,000 to 30,000 clones, approximately 85% of them seen only once. Sample: CD45RA- memory CD4+ T cells from PBMCs. All receptors come from a human donor with narcolepsy. Both conserved end residues are part of each CDR3. A D gene is named only where the DNA matches it firmly. A clone size is listed for some rows: how often the clone was seen (once, few, many), or a class if it is expanded.

TRBJ2-3	TRBD1	TRBV18	.	CASSPRQGNTDTQYF	TGTGCCAGCTCACCACGACAGGGAAACACAGATACGCAGTATTTT
TRBJ2-5	TRBD2	TRBV4-2	.	CASSRGTSGGTQETQYF	TGTGCCAGCAGCCGGGGGACTAGCGGGGGGACTCAAGAGACCCAGTACTTC
TRBJ1-5	.	TRBV30	.	CAWSTELGNQPQHF	TGTGCCTGGAGCACGGAGTTGGGCAATCAGCCCCAGCATTTT
TRBJ1-1	.	TRBV5-1	.	CASSLEAGLVHEAFF	TGCGCCAGCAGCTTGGAGGCAGGGCTCGTCCATGAAGCTTTCTTT
TRBJ1-4	.	TRBV5-1	.	CASSLAGDASGEKLFF	TGCGCCAGCAGCTTGGCAGGGGACGCTTCAGGGGAAAAACTGTTTTTT
TRBJ1-1	.	TRBV9	once	CASSVAPGAAGTEAFF	TGTGCCAGCAGCGTAGCTCCCGGCGCAGCGGGCACTGAAGCTTTCTTT
TRBJ1-1	.	TRBV11-1	.	CASSLGGSWNTEAFF	TGTGCCAGCAGCTTAGGGGGCTCGTGGAACACTGAAGCTTTCTTT
TRBJ1-3	.	TRBV6-5	.	CASTSSGNTIYF	TGTGCCAGCACATCCTCTGGAAACACCATATATTTT
TRBJ2-3	TRBD2	TRBV2	.	CASKSPGLAGEGTDTQYF	TGTGCCAGCAAAAGCCCGGGACTAGCGGGAGAGGGTACAGATACGCAGTATTTT
TRBJ1-4	.	TRBV5-1	.	CASTRQSATNEKLFF	TGCGCCAGCACCCGACAGAGCGCAACTAATGAAAAACTGTTTTTT
TRBJ1-4	TRBD1	TRBV28	.	CASSLPTTGYEKLFF	TGTGCCAGCAGTCTTCCAACGACAGGGTATGAAAAACTGTTTTTT
TRBJ2-1	.	TRBV18	.	CASSPSRGEYNEQFF	TGTGCCAGCTCACCAAGCAGGGGCGAGTACAATGAGCAGTTCTTC
TRBJ1-4	.	TRBV5-1	.	CASSWDTSTNEKLFF	TGCGCCAGCAGCTGGGACACCTCAACTAATGAAAAACTGTTTTTT
TRBJ2-7	TRBD2	TRBV6-5	.	CASTGTSGYEQYF	TGTGCCAGCACCGGGACTAGCGGTTACGAGCAGTACTTC
TRBJ2-1	TRBD2	TRBV19	.	CASRPLREGPNEQFF	TGTGCCAGTAGACCACTGCGGGAGGGCCCTAACGAGCAGTTCTTC
TRBJ2-7	.	TRBV7-2	.	CASSPGGLTPYEQYF	TGTGCCAGCAGTCCGGGTGGACTAACCCCCTACGAGCAGTACTTC
TRBJ1-2	.	TRBV19	.	CASSTAAWDYGYTF	TGTGCCAGTAGTACGGCGGCATGGGACTATGGCTACACCTTC
TRBJ1-5	TRBD1	TRBV5-1	.	CASSWGDRFDQPQHF	TGCGCCAGCAGCTGGGGGGACAGGTTTGATCAGCCCCAGCATTTT
TRBJ2-3	.	TRBV4-2	.	CASSRNGQADTQYF	TGTGCCAGCAGCCGGAACGGCCAGGCAGATACGCAGTATTTT
TRBJ2-5	TRBD1	TRBV7-7	.	CASSPDRAETQYF	TGTGCCAGCAGCCCGGACAGGGCGGAGACCCAGTACTTC
TRBJ2-3	.	TRBV29-1	.	CSALMRVGDTQYF	TGCAGCGCCCTCATGCGGGTTGGAGATACGCAGTATTTT
TRBJ2-3	.	TRBV7-6	.	CASSLRQGYTDTQYF	TGTGCCAGCAGCCTACGTCAGGGTTACACAGATACGCAGTATTTT
TRBJ2-6	.	TRBV5-1	.	CASSLQNSGANVLTF	TGCGCCAGCAGCTTACAAAACTCTGGGGCCAACGTCCTGACTTTC
TRBJ2-4	.	TRBV30	once	CAWSKTGIDIQYF	TGTGCCTGGAGCAAGACAGGTATCGACATTCAGTACTTC
TRBJ2-5	TRBD2	TRBV5-1	.	CASSFSGTSGGETQYF	TGCGCCAGCAGCTTCTCCGGGACTAGCGGGGGAGAGACCCAGTACTTC
TRBJ1-2	.	TRBV5-1	few	CASSFQQGDGYTF	TGCGCCAGCAGCTTTCAACAGGGAGATGGCTACACCTTC
TRBJ2-1	.	TRBV5-1	.	CASDVGGNSYNEQFF	TGCGCCAGCGACGTCGGCGGGAACTCCTACAATGAGCAGTTCTTC
TRBJ1-6	TRBD1	TRBV30	.	CAWTINPTGFGSPLHF	TGTGCCTGGACCATTAACCCGACAGGGTTCGGGTCACCCCTCCACTTT
TRBJ1-3	.	TRBV19	.	CATSRDFRGNTIYF	TGTGCCACCTCACGGGACTTTAGAGGAAACACCATATATTTT
TRBJ2-2	.	TRBV9	.	CASSVVSGISRTGELFF	TGTGCCAGCAGCGTAGTATCCGGGATCTCTCGCACCGGGGAGCTGTTTTTT
TRBJ1-2	TRBD1	TRBV18	.	CASSPGTGDYGYTF	TGTGCCAGCTCACCGGGGACAGGGGACTATGGCTACACCTTC
TRBJ1-4	.	TRBV11-2	.	CASSVRTPNEKLFF	TGTGCCAGCAGCGTCCGGACACCTAATGAAAAACTGTTTTTT
TRBJ2-2	TRBD2	TRBV7-3	.	CASSLGLAGGTGELFF	TGTGCCAGCAGCTTGGGACTAGCGGGAGGCACCGGGGAGCTGTTTTTT
TRBJ1-3	TRBD1	TRBV5-6	once	CASSLAPTGAGNTIYF	TGTGCCAGCAGCTTGGCCCCGACAGGGGCTGGAAACACCATATATTTT
TRBJ2-6	.	TRBV19	.	CASSIGGSGANVLTF	TGTGCCAGTAGTATAGGCGGTTCTGGGGCCAACGTCCTGACTTTC
TRBJ2-2	.	TRBV6-5	.	CASSIASGELFF	TGTGCCAGCAGCATAGCAAGCGGGGAGCTGTTTTTT
TRBJ2-1	.	TRBV7-9	.	CASSLVLNEQFF	TGTGCCAGCAGCTTAGTACTGAATGAGCAGTTCTTC
TRBJ2-1	TRBD1	TRBV6-4	.	CASSFDRGRNYEQFF	TGTGCCAGCAGCTTTGACAGGGGGCGTAACTATGAGCAGTTCTTC
TRBJ1-2	TRBD1	TRBV29-1	.	CSVEGPRPRETGNYGYTF	TGCAGCGTTGAAGGGCCCCGTCCCCGCGAGACAGGGAACTATGGCTACACCTTC
TRBJ1-2	TRBD1	TRBV30	.	CAWTTGIGYTF	TGTGCCTGGACGACAGGGATTGGCTACACCTTC
TRBJ1-3	.	TRBV27	.	CASSGRGFTDTIYF	TGTGCCAGCAGTGGCCGGGGATTCACGGACACCATATATTTT
TRBJ1-2	.	TRBV9	.	CASSSRDTSNYGYTF	TGTGCCAGCAGCAGCCGGGACACTTCTAACTATGGCTACACCTTC
TRBJ1-3	.	TRBV9	medium-sized	CASSVTDSGNTIYF	TGTGCCAGCAGCGTGACAGACTCTGGAAACACCATATATTTT